This T cell receptor (beta chain) was sequenced during a study of tissue T cells after allogeneic stem cell transplantation. Study-level findings and limits: Anatomically similar tissues had similar TCR repertoires within each patient. This small cohort was clinically heterogeneous, and sampling depth was a limitation.

Germline CDR1 KGHSH, CDR2 LQKENI. V lost 2 bases and J lost 5; bases outside the gene matches: 7. CDR3 length: 15 residues. Here immunoSEQ multiplex PCR was the method, and the copy in TCRdb shows in-frame clones only, minus some. The sample contains 10,000 to 15,000 clones, about 71% of which appear only once. For this clone: Its specificity is unknown.

Comparators without hematopoietic cell transplant had other cancers, at least five gastrointestinal samples, and no known gastrointestinal disease. GI sites, liver, skin and spleen were taken after median 9.75 post-mortem hours. This sequence was found in a woman aged 18 to 55 with breast cancer. This sample comprised tissue from the right colon, obtained at autopsy. The chain couples TRBV18 to TRBJ2-3; 7 nucleotides match TRBD2. The CDR3 loop reads CASSPSAGVGDTQYF. CDR3 DNA sequence: TGTGCCAGCTCACCATCGGCGGGAGTGGGAGATACGCAGTATTTT. Full variable domain (remainder filled in from reference TRBV18 and TRBJ2-3): NAGVMQNPRHLVRRRGQEARLRCSPMKGHSHVYWYRQLPEEGLKFMVYLQKENIIDESGMPKERFSAEFPKEGPSILRIQQVVRGDSAAYFCASSPSAGVGDTQYFGPGTRLTVL.